This TCR beta chain came from a study of blood T cell repertoires in COVID-19 (dated by TCRdb to 2020 to 2021). Notes on the research overall: Samples covering the acute and convalescent phases of COVID-19 were provided by collaborators in the United States, Italy and Spain. The material from the prospective study consisted of cDNA or gDNA derived from T cells, B-cell-depleted T cells, or PBMCs. The dataset comprised deeply sampled blood TCRbeta repertoires from subjects exposed to, actively infected with, or recovered from COVID-19. The repertoires were made available in a free public database intended to serve as a resource for research on the immune response to SARS-CoV-2. The samples were drawn from two sources: the first 160 participants of the ongoing ImmuneRACE study, and 1,000 to 1,500 subjects contributed by 6 global collaborators. Sample metadata almost always included a de-identified subject ID, COVID-19 status, age in years and sex. Where available, HLA class I and class II types were taken from metadata supplied by the sample provider and were not determined by assay-based typing.

Participants in the prospective study were enrolled through a virtual design, were aged about 18 to 100 years, and lived in under 25 United States geographic areas. In the prospective study, participants were assigned to cohorts based on the clinical history participants reported in a screening survey and a study questionnaire. ImmuneRACE Cohort 3 recovered participants were defined by two consecutive negative NP/OP PCR tests, healthcare professional clearance, or symptom resolution. In the prospective study, mobile phlebotomists collected whole blood, serum and a nasopharyngeal or oropharyngeal swab from each participant. Participants in the prospective study had the option to provide additional blood draws and questionnaires over a 2-month period. Prospective study blood samples were shipped either frozen or at room temperature before DNA extraction. This clone was seen a single time. Its antigen specificity is not known. Base qualities were left out, and no much larger clone turns up one base away.

The germline V gene (reference sequence) specifies LNHDA as CDR1 and SQIVND as CDR2. V is reduced by 3 bases and J by 8 bases, leaving a spacing of 13 bases between them. The CDR3 spans 13 residues, from the cysteine through the phenylalanine. Only the CDR3 part of the read is kept: 39 bases, read in frame from the first base. What the study reported, not specific to this receptor: The quantity of clinical and demographic metadata differed by source and by participant and was supplied without curation.

The immunoSEQ Assay, a bias-controlled multiplex PCR, was used to amplify TCRbeta CDR3 regions from genomic DNA. In the source study's methods: The number of nucleated cells in each sample was estimated from the amplification of reference gene primers within the assay. To quantify the absolute abundance of each unique TCRbeta CDR3 rearrangement, sequence reads were collapsed and filtered. For each sample, productive Simpson clonality was calculated by taking the square root of Simpson's diversity index across productive rearrangements. TCRdb obtained this table from immuneACCESS and retained in-frame rearrangements with V and J assigned. These tables miss some clones; where compared with another copy, unresolved V genes account for less than half of the shortfall, and the remainder is unexplained. V, J and clone size are those of that table, while D and trimming were read from the DNA. Counted in this sample were approximately 220,000 clones; around 89% of them appeared once. Roughly 2.7% of the sample lies in the top ten.

The receptor was derived from a woman aged 30 to 39 who had recovered from COVID-19. The rearrangement combines TRBV19 with TRBJ1-2; the D gene cannot be named for sure. Specimen: PBMCs or T cells enriched from blood (not recorded which). The CDR3 region: CASSIGQAWGYTF. The DNA sequence follows: TGTGCCAGTAGTATTGGGCAGGCTTGGGGCTACACCTTC. With all but the CDR3 taken from the reference TRBV19 and TRBJ1-2 genes, the full variable domain is: DGGITQSPKYLFRKEGQNVTLSCEQNLNHDAMYWYRQDPGQGLRLIYYSQIVNDFQKGDIAEGYSVSREKKESFPLTVTSAQKNPTAFYLCASSIGQAWGYTFGSGTRLTVV.